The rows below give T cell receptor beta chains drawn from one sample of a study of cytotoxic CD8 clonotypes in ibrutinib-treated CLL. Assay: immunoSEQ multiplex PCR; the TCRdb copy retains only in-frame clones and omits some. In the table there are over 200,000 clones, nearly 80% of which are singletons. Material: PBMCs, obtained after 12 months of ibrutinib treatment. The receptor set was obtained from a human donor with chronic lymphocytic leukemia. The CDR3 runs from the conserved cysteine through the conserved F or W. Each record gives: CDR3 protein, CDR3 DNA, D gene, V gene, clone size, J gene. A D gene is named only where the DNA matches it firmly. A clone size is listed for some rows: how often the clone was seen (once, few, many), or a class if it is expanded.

CDR3: CASSLQGVNQPQHF
DNA: TGTGCCAGCAGCTTACAGGGGGTCAATCAGCCCCAGCATTTT
D: TRBD1
V: TRBV6-5
size: -
J: TRBJ1-5

CDR3: CASREWGTGDYEQYF
DNA: TGCGCCAGCAGGGAGTGGGGGACAGGGGACTACGAGCAGTACTTC
D: TRBD1
V: TRBV5-1
size: -
J: TRBJ2-7

CDR3: CASSVAGNEQFF
DNA: TGTGCCAGCAGCGTAGCTGGGAATGAGCAGTTCTTC
D: -
V: TRBV9
size: -
J: TRBJ2-1

CDR3: CASSDQETQYF
DNA: TGTGCCAGCAGTGACCAAGAGACCCAGTACTTC
D: -
V: TRBV2
size: -
J: TRBJ2-5

CDR3: CASSFYSGRGYEQYF
DNA: TGTGCCAGCAGTTTCTATAGCGGGAGAGGGTACGAGCAGTACTTC
D: TRBD2
V: TRBV27
size: -
J: TRBJ2-7

CDR3: CASSQDRYEQYF
DNA: TGTGCCAGCAGTCAGGACAGATACGAGCAGTACTTC
D: -
V: TRBV6-5
size: once
J: TRBJ2-7

CDR3: CASRPLPGPSYEQYF
DNA: TGCGCCAGCAGACCCCTACCTGGTCCCTCCTACGAGCAGTACTTC
D: -
V: TRBV5-1
size: -
J: TRBJ2-7

CDR3: CASSVDSGAGETQYF
DNA: TGTGCCAGCAGCGTAGATTCCGGGGCCGGAGAGACCCAGTACTTC
D: -
V: TRBV9
size: -
J: TRBJ2-5

CDR3: CASSVRGYGNTIYF
DNA: TGTGCCAGCAGCGTCCGGGGGTACGGAAACACCATATATTTT
D: -
V: TRBV9
size: -
J: TRBJ1-3

CDR3: CASSFRRGGRYNEQFF
DNA: TGTGCCAGCAGCTTTCGCAGGGGGGGGCGGTACAATGAGCAGTTCTTC
D: -
V: TRBV11-2
size: -
J: TRBJ2-1

CDR3: CASTPTGSGGYTF
DNA: TGTGCCAGCACGCCTACAGGGTCTGGAGGCTACACCTTC
D: -
V: TRBV2
size: few
J: TRBJ1-2

CDR3: CASSSGTIGETQYF
DNA: TGTGCCAGCAGCTCAGGGACTATCGGAGAGACCCAGTACTTC
D: TRBD2
V: TRBV7-9
size: few
J: TRBJ2-5

CDR3: CASSTDRTTEAFF
DNA: TGTGCCAGCAGTACCGACAGAACCACTGAAGCTTTCTTT
D: -
V: TRBV28
size: -
J: TRBJ1-1

CDR3: CASSITSGDTQYF
DNA: TGTGCCAGTAGTATTACTAGCGGGGATACGCAGTATTTT
D: TRBD2
V: TRBV19
size: -
J: TRBJ2-3

CDR3: CASVAGQDDIQYF
DNA: TGTGCCAGCGTTGCGGGACAGGACGACATTCAGTACTTC
D: TRBD1
V: TRBV28
size: -
J: TRBJ2-4

CDR3: CASKVAGVSYEQYF
DNA: TGTGCCAGCAAAGTAGCGGGAGTAAGTTACGAGCAGTACTTC
D: TRBD2
V: TRBV6-1
size: once
J: TRBJ2-7

CDR3: CSALGGTQYF
DNA: TGCAGCGCCCTGGGCGGTACGCAGTATTTT
D: -
V: TRBV29-1
size: -
J: TRBJ2-3

CDR3: CASAKPPGQYNEQFF
DNA: TGTGCCAGCGCTAAGCCCCCGGGACAGTACAATGAGCAGTTCTTC
D: TRBD1
V: TRBV5-5
size: -
J: TRBJ2-1

CDR3: CASSSTLLNTEAFF
DNA: TGTGCCAGCAGCTCGACATTGCTGAACACTGAAGCTTTCTTT
D: -
V: TRBV5-4
size: once
J: TRBJ1-1

CDR3: CASSPGQSFLWF
DNA: -
D: -
V: TRBV5-1
size: -
J: TRBJ1-1

CDR3: CASSFGSSYEQYF
DNA: TGTGCCAGCAGCTTTGGGTCATCCTACGAGCAGTACTTC
D: -
V: TRBV7-2
size: -
J: TRBJ2-7

CDR3: CASSPPTGSSPGEQYF
DNA: TGTGCCAGCTCACCACCAACAGGATCATCTCCTGGCGAGCAGTACTTC
D: -
V: TRBV18
size: -
J: TRBJ2-7

CDR3: CASSVWDLVGNDEQFF
DNA: TGTGCCAGCAGCGTATGGGATTTAGTCGGAAATGATGAGCAGTTCTTC
D: -
V: TRBV9
size: -
J: TRBJ2-1

CDR3: CASSLAGTEYGYTF
DNA: TGTGCCAGCTCACTAGCCGGGACAGAGTATGGCTACACCTTC
D: TRBD1
V: TRBV18
size: few
J: TRBJ1-2

CDR3: CASSLGTEIYGWTF
DNA: TGCGCCAGCAGCTTGGGGACGGAAATCTATGGCTGGACCTTC
D: -
V: TRBV5-1
size: -
J: TRBJ1-2

CDR3: CASSSTTTYEQYF
DNA: TGCGCCAGCAGCTCTACTACAACCTACGAGCAGTACTTC
D: -
V: TRBV5-1
size: -
J: TRBJ2-7

CDR3: CASRRTGSSYEQYF
DNA: TGTGCCAGCAGAAGGACAGGGAGCTCCTACGAGCAGTACTTC
D: TRBD1
V: TRBV6-5
size: -
J: TRBJ2-7

CDR3: CASSFRSGRGGEQYF
DNA: TGCGCCAGCAGCTTCCGTAGCGGGAGAGGGGGCGAGCAGTACTTC
D: TRBD2
V: TRBV5-1
size: -
J: TRBJ2-7

CDR3: CASSRADWDTQYF
DNA: TGTGCCAGCAGCAGAGCGGATTGGGATACGCAGTATTTT
D: -
V: TRBV7-3
size: -
J: TRBJ2-3

CDR3: CASSLSGPGYTEAFF
DNA: TGTGCCAGCAGTTTATCGGGGCCAGGGTACACTGAAGCTTTCTTT
D: -
V: TRBV27
size: -
J: TRBJ1-1

CDR3: CASTQMGGPNQPQHF
DNA: TGTGCCAGCACCCAAATGGGGGGACCCAATCAGCCCCAGCATTTT
D: -
V: TRBV7-9
size: -
J: TRBJ1-5

CDR3: CASTRGQTWDGSGNTIYF
DNA: TGTGCCAGTACCAGAGGACAGACTTGGGATGGATCTGGAAACACCATATATTTT
D: -
V: TRBV19
size: -
J: TRBJ1-3

CDR3: CASSVGGGMETQYF
DNA: TGTGCCAGCAGCGTAGGAGGGGGCATGGAGACCCAGTACTTC
D: TRBD1
V: TRBV9
size: -
J: TRBJ2-5

CDR3: CAWIIQVLPPYEQYF
DNA: TGTGCCTGGATAATACAGGTCTTACCCCCCTACGAGCAGTACTTC
D: -
V: TRBV30
size: few
J: TRBJ2-7

CDR3: CASSPLWGQGPVF
DNA: TGTGCCAGCAGCCCTTTGTGGGGACAGGGCCCAGTTTTT
D: -
V: TRBV21-1
size: -
J: TRBJ2-3

CDR3: CASSLMEGSYEQYF
DNA: TGTGCCAGCAGCTTAATGGAGGGTTCCTACGAGCAGTACTTC
D: -
V: TRBV7-6
size: -
J: TRBJ2-7

CDR3: CASSYSGTSGREQYF
DNA: TGTGCCAGCAGTTACTCGGGGACTAGCGGTCGCGAGCAGTACTTC
D: TRBD2
V: TRBV6-6
size: once
J: TRBJ2-7

CDR3: CAIGQSSYNEQFF
DNA: TGTGCCATCGGCCAGAGCTCCTACAATGAGCAGTTCTTC
D: -
V: TRBV10-3
size: -
J: TRBJ2-1